This is a list of T cell receptor beta chains from one sample in a study of metastatic and nonmetastatic thyroid tumors. Through MiXCR, TCRdb re-clonotyped the PCR reads. The sample holds 30,000 to 40,000 clones, 21% seen once. The sequencing input was tumor tissue. These receptor sequences come from a male donor with papillary thyroid cancer or a benign thyroid nodule (not recorded which). Some clones in this sample may be carry-over from other donors' samples. CDR3s include the opening cysteine and the closing phenylalanine or tryptophan. D genes are given only for firm matches. Not every row has a clone size; where given, it reads once, few, many or a size class.

V	size	D	J	DNA	CDR3
TRBV12-5	-	TRBD2	TRBJ2-1	TGTGCTAGTGCCCCACCGGGACTAGCGGCCTACAATGAGCAGTTCTTC	CASAPPGLAAYNEQFF
TRBV10-3	many	-	TRBJ1-2	TGTGCCATCAGTGAGAGTAGGACCCGAGGCTACACCTTC	CAISESRTRGYTF
TRBV6-1	many	-	TRBJ2-3	TGTGCCAGCAAGACAGAAACAGATACGCAGTATTTT	CASKTETDTQYF
TRBV12-5	many	-	TRBJ2-5	TGTGCTAGTGCCATTGGAGGGGGAGAGACCCAGTACTTC	CASAIGGGETQYF
TRBV27	many	-	TRBJ1-1	TGTGCCAGCAGGATAACAGGTTTGAACACTGAAGCTTTCTTT	CASRITGLNTEAFF
TRBV2	-	-	TRBJ1-1	TGTGCCAGCACCCTGGCGGTGGATAACCTTGAAGCTTTCTTT	CASTLAVDNLEAFF
TRBV19	-	TRBD1	TRBJ1-2	TGTGCCAGTACCAGGACAGGGAAAGATTATGGCTACACCTTC	CASTRTGKDYGYTF
TRBV7-9	many	TRBD2	TRBJ2-1	TGTGCCAGCAGCCCCCCGATTAGCGGGTACAATGAGCAGTTCTTC	CASSPPISGYNEQFF
TRBV5-8	once	-	TRBJ1-2	TGTGCCAGCAGCTTGGCCTTTGGGGAATCGCGTAGCACCTTC	CASSLAFGESRSTF
TRBV2	-	-	TRBJ2-5	TGTGCCAGCAGCGGGCAGGGTGGTTTGGAGACCCAGTACTTC	CASSGQGGLETQYF
TRBV11-2	-	TRBD2	TRBJ2-1	TGTGCCAGCAGCTTAGGGACTAGTGCCTACAATGAGCAGTTTTTC	CASSLGTSAYNEQFF
TRBV5-1	few	-	TRBJ1-2	TGCGCCAGCAGCTTTGGGACGGGGAACTATGGCTACACCTTC	CASSFGTGNYGYTF
TRBV6-2/TRBV6-3	many	-	TRBJ2-3	TGTGCCAGCAGCCAGTACACAGATACGCAGTATTTT	CASSQYTDTQYF
TRBV11-1	many	-	TRBJ1-6	TGTGCCAGCAGCTTAACGGCCCGTGAGTCACCCCTCCACTTT	CASSLTARESPLHF
TRBV6-1	medium-sized	-	TRBJ2-7	TGTGCCAGCAGTGAAATACAGGGCTACGAGCAGTACTTC	CASSEIQGYEQYF
TRBV12-3/TRBV12-4	few	-	TRBJ2-5	TGTGCCAGCAGTTTGGTGAGACAGACGGTGGTCGAGACCCAGTACTTC	CASSLVRQTVVETQYF
TRBV11-1	-	-	TRBJ2-3	TGTGCCAGCAGCTTATTTATCCTGGCAGGGCTTGTGGAAGATACGCAGTATTTT	CASSLFILAGLVEDTQYF
TRBV20-1	medium-sized	TRBD1	TRBJ2-7	TGCAGTGCCCGGGACAGAGCCTACGAGCAGTACTTC	CSARDRAYEQYF
TRBV4-3	many	TRBD2	TRBJ2-1	TGCGCCAGCAGCCAAGTTAGCGGGAGTCCGTACAATGAGCAGTTCTTC	CASSQVSGSPYNEQFF
TRBV6-4	many	TRBD2	TRBJ2-1	TGTGCCAGCAGACAGACTAGCGGGAGGTACAATGAGCAGTTCTTC	CASRQTSGRYNEQFF
TRBV6-2/TRBV6-3	-	TRBD2	TRBJ2-7	TGTGCCAGCAGTTATCGGAGCGGGGGCGCCTCCTACGAGCAGTACTTC	CASSYRSGGASYEQYF
TRBV10-3	many	-	TRBJ2-3	TGTGCCATCAACCGCGGCACAGATACGCAGTATTTT	CAINRGTDTQYF
TRBV12-3/TRBV12-4	many	-	TRBJ1-1	TGTGCCAGCAGTTCGAGGGTTCCGAACACTGAAGCTTTCTTT	CASSSRVPNTEAFF
TRBV3-1	once	-	TRBJ1-2	TGTGCCAGCACAAAAGAGGACACCGGGGGTGGCTACACCTTC	CASTKEDTGGGYTF
TRBV27	few	TRBD1	TRBJ2-2	TGTGCCAGCGGGACAGGAGGACCGAACACCGGGGAGCTGTTTTTT	CASGTGGPNTGELFF
TRBV28	many	-	TRBJ2-1	TGTGCCAGCAGTTTGGTGAGGAGAGAATACAATGAGCAGTTCTTC	CASSLVRREYNEQFF
TRBV6-2/TRBV6-3	medium-sized	-	TRBJ2-2	TGTGCCAGCAGTGGACGGTCGGGTCCCCCGAAGAACACCGGGGAGCTGTTTTTT	CASSGRSGPPKNTGELFF
TRBV19	many	-	TRBJ2-6	TGTGCCAGCTGGCAGGGGGCCAACGTCCTGACTTTC	CASWQGANVLTF
TRBV4-2	many	-	TRBJ2-1	TGTGCCAGCAGCCAAGAGGACAGCTCCTACAATGAGCAGTTCTTC	CASSQEDSSYNEQFF
TRBV5-1	-	-	TRBJ2-3	TGCGCCAGCAGCAGTTCGGATAGCACAGATACGCAGTATTTT	CASSSSDSTDTQYF
TRBV6-1	few	-	TRBJ2-2	TGTGCCAGCAGTGATAGTCAAGGGGCGAAAACCGGGGAGCTGTTTTTT	CASSDSQGAKTGELFF
TRBV18	many	-	TRBJ2-2	TGTGCCAGCTCACCTCGGGTGTGGACCGGGGAGCTGTTTTTT	CASSPRVWTGELFF
TRBV9	many	-	TRBJ2-7	TGTGCCAGCAGCCCATCTGGACAGTCCTACGAGCAGTACTTC	CASSPSGQSYEQYF
TRBV28	few	-	TRBJ1-5	TGTGCCAGCAGCCGGGAGGGTGCTCGAAGCCAGCCCCAGCATTTT	CASSREGARSQPQHF
TRBV7-2	-	-	TRBJ2-7	TGTGCAACCGTGCGGAAACCCTACGAGCAGTACTTC	CATVRKPYEQYF
TRBV6-1	-	-	TRBJ2-6	TGTGCCACTACTACTAGGGCTAGCTCTGTGGCCAACGTCCTTACTTTC	CATTTRASSVANVLTF
TRBV20-1	many	TRBD2	TRBJ2-7	TGCAGTGCTATAGCGGGAGGGCCCTACGAGCAGTACTTC	CSAIAGGPYEQYF
TRBV7-9	many	-	TRBJ2-3	TGTGCCAGCAGCTTAGTCAGGCCTTCCCTGGGCGATACGCAGTATTTT	CASSLVRPSLGDTQYF
TRBV27	many	TRBD2	TRBJ2-5	TGTGCCAGCAGTTTCGACTCTAGCGGGAGGGAGACCCAGTACTTC	CASSFDSSGRETQYF
TRBV6-1	few	-	TRBJ2-1	TGTGCCAGCAGTGAAGCTCCTGACTTGAATGAGCAGTTCTTC	CASSEAPDLNEQFF
TRBV15	many	-	TRBJ2-7	TGTGCCACCAGCTTTCCGGGAGAAGCCTACGAGCAGTACTTC	CATSFPGEAYEQYF
TRBV5-1	-	-	TRBJ2-3	TGCGCCAGCAGCTTGGACACGGTGTCGGGACCAGATACGCAGTATTTT	CASSLDTVSGPDTQYF
TRBV6-4	many	-	TRBJ2-2	TGTGCCAGCAGTTCCGGGAACACCGGGGAGCTGTTTTTT	CASSSGNTGELFF
TRBV12-3/TRBV12-4	once	TRBD1	TRBJ1-2	TGTGCCAGCACCCTAGGGGCAGGGGGGGGTTGGGGCTACACCTTC	CASTLGAGGGWGYTF
TRBV4-1	many	-	TRBJ1-1	TGCGCCAGCAGCCAGGGACAAGCCCTGGACACTGAAGCTTTCTTT	CASSQGQALDTEAFF
TRBV18	-	TRBD2	TRBJ2-7	TGTGCCAGCTGCGCACCGGGACTAGCGGGGTGCGAGCAGTACTTC	CASCAPGLAGCEQYF
TRBV12-3/TRBV12-4	-	-	TRBJ2-1	TGTGCCAGCAGTTTTGGGTTGGGGGTGGGTGAGCAGTTCTTC	CASSFGLGVGEQFF
TRBV2	-	TRBD2	TRBJ2-5	TGTGCCAGCAGTGAAGGAGCGGGAGGGGGTGAGACCCAGTACTTC	CASSEGAGGGETQYF
TRBV5-8	many	-	TRBJ2-1	TGTGCCAGCAGCTCGAGGGGTAAACCTAACAATGAGCAGTTCTTC	CASSSRGKPNNEQFF